This T cell receptor beta chain appears in the sequencing data of a study of blood T cell repertoires in COVID-19. Per the study methods: Estimated nucleated cell counts came from reference gene primer amplification. Only in-frame clones appear in the TCRdb table, and some are missing; sequencing was by immunoSEQ multiplex PCR. The V and J calls and clone size were taken over from that table, and D and trimming were inferred from the DNA. Found here are about 260,000 clones, approximately 90% of them singletons; the top ten hold 3.7%. The CDR3 extends over 14 amino acids. Germline values: CDR1 LNHNV, CDR2 YYDKDF (reference sequence). Trimming took 3 bases from V and 8 from J, leaving 13 bases between them.

This TCR was recovered from a woman in her 40s with acute or convalescent COVID-19. Sequenced sample: peripheral blood. The V gene is TRBV15, the J gene TRBJ2-2, with a possible D match to TRBD2 (5 bases). The chain's CDR3 is CATSRVRAGGELFF. CDR3 bases: TGTGCCACCAGCAGGGTCCGTGCGGGTGGGGAGCTGTTTTTT.